This T cell receptor (beta chain) was captured by sequencing in a study of identical twins. Unique molecular identifiers were in the cDNA, with template-switch universal primer binding. TCRdb reprocessed the 5' RACE reads via MiXCR and lists one record per CDR3 protein. The table shows hundreds of thousands of distinct CDR3 sequences, with 6.1% occurring only once. Between the trimmed V and J ends, which lost 6 bases and 9 bases, there was a span of 15 bases. This CDR3 is 13 amino acids long. Notes on the study in general: Insertion counts were lower in abundant cord blood beta clonotypes, a trend that memory repertoires did not show.

This clonotype came up many times. Its specificity is not known. What was sequenced was naive T cells sorted from blood. The receptor was isolated from a man younger than 35 in good health. The chain links TRBV12-3 or TRBV12-4 to TRBJ1-5; D perhaps matches TRBD1 (6 bases). For the CDR3, the DNA is TGTGCCAGCAGGGCGGACAGCAGTTCGCCCCAGCATTTT. It specifies CASRADSSSPQHF.